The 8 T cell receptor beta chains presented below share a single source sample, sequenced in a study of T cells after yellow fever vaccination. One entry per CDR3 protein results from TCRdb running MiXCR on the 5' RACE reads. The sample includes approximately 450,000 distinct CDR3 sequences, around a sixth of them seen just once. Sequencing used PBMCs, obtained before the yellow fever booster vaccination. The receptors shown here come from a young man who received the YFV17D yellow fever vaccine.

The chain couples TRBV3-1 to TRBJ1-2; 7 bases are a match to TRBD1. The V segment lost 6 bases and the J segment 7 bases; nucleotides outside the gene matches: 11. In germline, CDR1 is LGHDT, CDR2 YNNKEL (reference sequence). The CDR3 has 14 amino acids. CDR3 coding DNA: TGTGCCAGCAGACTGGAGGGGGCGGGTTTTGGCTACACCTTC. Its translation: CASRLEGAGFGYTF.

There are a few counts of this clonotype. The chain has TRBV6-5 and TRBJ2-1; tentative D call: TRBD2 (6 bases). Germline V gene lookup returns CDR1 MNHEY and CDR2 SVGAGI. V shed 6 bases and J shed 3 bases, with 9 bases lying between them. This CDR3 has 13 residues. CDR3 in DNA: TGTGCCAGCAGGAGAGCGGGCTACAATGAGCAGTTCTTC. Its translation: CASRRAGYNEQFF.

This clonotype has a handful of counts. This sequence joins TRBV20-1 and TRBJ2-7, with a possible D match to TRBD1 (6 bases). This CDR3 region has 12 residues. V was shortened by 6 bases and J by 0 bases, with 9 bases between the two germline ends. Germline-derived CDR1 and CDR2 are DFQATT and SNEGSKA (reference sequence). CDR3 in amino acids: CSARTASYEQYF. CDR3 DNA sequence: TGCAGTGCGAGGACAGCCTCCTACGAGCAGTACTTC.

The CDR3 region is CASSPPPRDGGYTF. As DNA, the CDR3 is TGTGCCAGCAGCCCCCCCCCCAGGGATGGTGGCTACACCTTC. This chain joins TRBV9 and TRBJ1-2; perhaps TRBD1 as D (5 bases). The germline V gene encodes CDR1 SGDLS and CDR2 YYNGEE. The V end lost 4 bases, the J end lost 7 bases, and 17 bases lay between the germline ends. The CDR3 spans 14 residues.

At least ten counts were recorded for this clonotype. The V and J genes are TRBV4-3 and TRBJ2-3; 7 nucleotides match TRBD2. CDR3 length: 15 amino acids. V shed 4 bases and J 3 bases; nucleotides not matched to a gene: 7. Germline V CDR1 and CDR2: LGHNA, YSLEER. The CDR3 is CASSPGGGGTDTQYF. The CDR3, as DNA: TGCGCCAGCAGCCCCGGTGGCGGGGGAACAGATACGCAGTATTTT.

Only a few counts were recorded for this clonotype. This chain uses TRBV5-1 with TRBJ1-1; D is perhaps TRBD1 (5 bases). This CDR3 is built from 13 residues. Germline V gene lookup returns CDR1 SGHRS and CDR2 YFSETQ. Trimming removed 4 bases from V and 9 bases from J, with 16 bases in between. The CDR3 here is CASSLGGAAKAFF. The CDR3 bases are TGCGCCAGCAGCCTGGGGGGAGCAGCCAAAGCTTTCTTT.

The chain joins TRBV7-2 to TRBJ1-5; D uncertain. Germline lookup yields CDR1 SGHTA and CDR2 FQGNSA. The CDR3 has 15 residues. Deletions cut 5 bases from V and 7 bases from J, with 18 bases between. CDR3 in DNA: TGTGCCAGCAGCGGAGACGGGTATTGGCGCCAGCCCCAGCATTTT. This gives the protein CASSGDGYWRQPQHF.

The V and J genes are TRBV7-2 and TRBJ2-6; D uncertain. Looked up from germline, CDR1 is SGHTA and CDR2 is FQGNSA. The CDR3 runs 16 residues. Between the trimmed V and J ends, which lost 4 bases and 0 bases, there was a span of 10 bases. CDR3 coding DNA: TGTGCCAGCAGCTCCTCCGCGGTCTCTGGGGCCAACGTCCTGACTTTC. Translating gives CASSSSAVSGANVLTF.